The sequence of this T cell receptor (beta chain) was determined in a study of shared clonotypes between healthy human individuals. Assay execution proceeded at the deep level. Repertoires were generated with immunoSEQ multiplex PCR, while TCRdb's copy carries only in-frame clones and drops some. The repertoire consists of about 1 million clones, with more than 65% occurring once and the leading ten covering roughly 1.5%. In its sample, this clone was seen once. What it binds is unknown. The V and J ends lost 5 bases and 4 bases, in that order; junction bases with no gene match: 8. CDR3 length: 15 amino acids. Per germline, CDR1 KGHSH and CDR2 LQKENI. General study points: Generation probabilities of non-shared clonotypes were lower (relative to those shared by all four donors). Naive CD4 clonotype sharing across several donors was approximately 5.2%. Clonotype sharing among donors was thought likely to change with sequencing depth.

The material sequenced was memory CD4+ T cells sorted from blood. Sample subset: CD45RA-negative fraction. This receptor was obtained from a man aged 18 to 30 in good health. The chain couples TRBV18 to TRBJ2-1, with 7 bases identical to TRBD2. The CDR3 spells CASSRAGAGYNEQFF. As DNA, the CDR3 is TGTGCCAGCTCAAGGGCGGGAGCGGGTTACAATGAGCAGTTCTTC.